The sequence of this TCR beta chain was determined in a study of beta chain features in type 1 diabetes. Findings and limits, study-wide: Patients and controls would be equally affected if PCR favored shorter templates. Researchers reported that naive, central memory and Treg TCRB repertoires appeared more similar in patients than in healthy donors. Insertions were fewer and deletions more numerous at VDJ junctions in type 1 diabetes patients.

This clone was seen a few times. What it binds is not known. As every portion of the isolated RNA was reverse transcribed, the sequencing read expressed TCRB transcripts. Measured with immunoSEQ multiplex PCR; TCRdb has only the in-frame clones, and not every one. The repertoire consists of over 100,000 clones, with 30% to 50% occurring once and the leading ten covering more than 0.06%. Germline V gene sequence: CDR1 SNHLY, CDR2 FYNNEI. The CDR3 runs to 13 residues. The V end was cut by 7 bases, the J end by 3 bases, with 13 bases between. The clonotype originates from a woman between 18 and 30 years old in good health. Input material: stem cell memory CD4+ T cells from blood. The chain has TRBV2 and TRBJ2-7, with D possibly being TRBD2 (6 bases). As DNA, the CDR3 is TGTGCCAGCAATAGGGCTAGCGTCTACGAGCAGTACTTC. It specifies CASNRASVYEQYF.